This T cell receptor beta chain was captured in a study of T cell responses to AZD1222 COVID-19 vaccine. This CDR3 contains 16 residues. From germline, CDR1 is SQVTM and CDR2 ANQGSEA. Losses at the gene ends were 2 bases for V and 5 bases for J; bases not matched to a gene: 12. Assay: immunoSEQ multiplex PCR; the TCRdb copy retains only in-frame clones and omits some. This table holds some 150,000 clones, around 94% found once. Study-level results: As reported, nearly half of all spike-specific TCRs target variant regions that are unmutated. Among those given AZD1222, only 5 to 7 were seropositive at baseline. Repertoire sampling occurred only after the peak T cell response.

Comments on this clone: Its antigen is undetermined.

The chain combines TRBV29-1 with TRBJ2-3, with TRBD2 matching over 8 bases. Sequencing was performed on peripheral blood, taken on day 0 of AZD1222 vaccination. The receptor was isolated from an adult in good health. CDR3 sequence reads: CSVEFVRGAIGDTQYF. The CDR3 DNA reads as TGCAGCGTTGAATTTGTGCGGGGGGCAATAGGAGATACGCAGTATTTT.